This T cell receptor beta chain was identified in a study of monozygotic twins with inflammatory bowel disease. Regarding the study as a whole: Patient repertoire variability may have increased through differing immunosuppressive treatments. Whereas healthy co-twins had higher TCRbeta diversity (inverse Simpson), IBD patients had lower diversity.

TCRdb reprocessed the 5' RACE reads and stores each CDR3 protein as one record, lacking DNA. This repertoire includes 150,000 to 200,000 distinct CDR3 sequences. This CDR3 has 14 residues. Germline V gene sequence: CDR1 SGDLS, CDR2 YYNGEE. Every donor provided one blood sample measuring less than 3 ml. Comment on this clonotype: Antigen unknown.

Sequenced material: blood. This sequence joins TRBV9 and TRBJ2-7; TCRdb indicates TRBD2, and absent DNA this call remains unverified. The sequence was collected from a human donor with ulcerative colitis or Crohn's disease, or a healthy co-twin of an affected twin (not recorded which). CDR3 region: CASSPAAGSYEHYF.